These 11 T cell receptor beta chains share one sample of origin, sequenced in a study of OX40 agonist ivuxolimab in advanced cancers. Library preparation was by the immunoSEQ multiplex PCR assay. TCRdb holds this immuneACCESS table with in-frame rearrangements only. Some clones are missing; in checked studies, unresolved V genes explain under half, and the rest has no known cause. This sample is represented by about 150,000 clones; 90% to 95% of them were singletons. Clones ranked in the top ten supply approximately 0.32% of the sample. The material sequenced was CD4+ or CD8+ T cells sorted from blood, taken in a trial of the OX40 agonist ivuxolimab. The receptors shown here come from an adult with an advanced solid tumor such as melanoma, head and neck, liver or kidney cancer.

This chain links TRBV9 with TRBJ1-4, with TRBD1 matching over 8 bases. Germline trimming cut 4 bases from V and 0 bases from J; bases unmatched to any gene: 8. This CDR3 has 17 amino acids. Looked up from germline, CDR1 is SGDLS and CDR2 is YYNGEE. The CDR3 DNA is TGTGCCAGCAGCCCCCGGACAGGGATTGCAACTAATGAAAAACTGTTTTTT. Encoded protein: CASSPRTGIATNEKLFF. Complete variable domain (other parts from reference TRBV9 and TRBJ1-4): DSGVTQTPKHLITATGQRVTLRCSPRSGDLSVYWYQQSLDQGLQFLIQYYNGEERAKGNILERFSAQQFPDLHSELNLSSLELGDSALYFCASSPRTGIATNEKLFFGSGTQLSVL.

In this sample, this clone turned up once. This chain joins TRBV30 and TRBJ1-1; the match to TRBD1 covers 11 bases. The CDR3 is 13 residues long. The germline CDR1 and CDR2 sequences are GTSNPN and SVGIG (reference sequence). V was clipped by 4 bases and J by 3 bases; unmatched bases: 1. CDR3 in amino acids: CAWKGQGDTEAFF. In DNA form, the CDR3 reads TGTGCCTGGAAGGGACAGGGGGACACTGAAGCTTTCTTT.

V usage is TRBV7-2 and J usage is TRBJ2-3; 9 bases align to TRBD1. V shed 3 bases, J shed 3 bases, and the junction held 7 bases outside the gene matches. The CDR3 has 16 amino acids. CDR1 and CDR2 from the germline V gene are SGHTA and FQGNSA. The CDR3 region is CASSFGDRVWTDTQYF. Here the CDR3 DNA reads TGTGCCAGCAGCTTCGGGGACAGGGTTTGGACAGATACGCAGTATTTT.

The rearrangement joins TRBV18 to TRBJ2-7; possible D gene TRBD2, 5 bases. This CDR3 contains 14 residues. V lost 6 bases to trimming and J lost 3 bases, with 15 bases between them. The germline CDR1 and CDR2 sequences are KGHSH and LQKENI. The CDR3 protein is CASSVDRGSYEQYF. In DNA, the CDR3 is TGTGCCAGCTCGGTGGATCGGGGAAGCTACGAGCAGTACTTC.

The chain links TRBV5-1 to TRBJ2-1, with 7 bases identical to TRBD1. Germline CDR1 SGHRS, CDR2 YFSETQ. V shed 4 bases and J 4 bases; nucleotides not matched to a gene: 8. The CDR3 has 15 residues. The CDR3 DNA follows: TGCGCCAGCAGCCCGACAGGGCCTATTTACAATGAGCAGTTCTTC. This sequence encodes CASSPTGPIYNEQFF.

V gene TRBV11-1 combines with J gene TRBJ2-6; perhaps TRBD1 as D (6 bases). V lost 4 bases and J 2 bases, leaving 9 bases between the germline ends. The germline V gene has CDR1 SGHAT and CDR2 FQDESV (reference sequence). The length of the CDR3 is 15 residues. The CDR3 spells CASSSAGAGANVLTF. CDR3 DNA sequence: TGTGCCAGCAGCTCAGCAGGGGCTGGGGCCAACGTCCTGACTTTC. The complete variable domain, with remaining parts taken from reference TRBV11-1 and TRBJ2-6, reads EAEVAQSPRYKITEKSQAVAFWCDPISGHATLYWYRQILGQGPELLVQFQDESVVDDSQLPKDRFSAERLKGVDSTLKIQPAELGDSAMYLCASSSAGAGANVLTFGAGSRLTVL.

The chain employs TRBV18 and TRBJ2-2; TRBD1 matches at 7 bases. Germline V gene data show CDR1 as KGHSH and CDR2 as LQKENI. The CDR3 sequence is 15 residues long. The trim removed 4 bases at V and 3 bases at J, leaving 5 bases unmatched. The CDR3 nucleotides read TGTGCCAGCTCACGGGAGACAGGGTACACCGGGGAGCTGTTTTTT. It specifies CASSRETGYTGELFF. Full variable domain (rest looked up from reference TRBV18 and TRBJ2-2): NAGVMQNPRHLVRRRGQEARLRCSPMKGHSHVYWYRQLPEEGLKFMVYLQKENIIDESGMPKERFSAEFPKEGPSILRIQQVVRGDSAAYFCASSRETGYTGELFFGEGSRLTVL.

The gene calls are TRBV27 and TRBJ2-5; 11 bases align to TRBD2. The DNA end is a closer match to TRBJ2-7, so the J assignment may be wrong. This CDR3 is built from 17 residues. In germline, CDR1 is MNHEY, CDR2 SMNVEV (reference sequence). CDR3 sequence reads: CASSSMAPGLAVYEQYF. The CDR3 coding sequence is TGTGCCAGCAGTTCAATGGCCCCGGGACTAGCGGTCTACGAGCAGTACTTC.

This CDR3 reads CASSFRSGGGSYEQYF. The CDR3 DNA sequence: TGTGCCAGCAGCTTCCGGTCAGGGGGAGGCTCCTACGAGCAGTACTTC. The chain combines TRBV7-3 with TRBJ2-7, with a tentative D call TRBD1 (7 bases). The length of the CDR3 is 16 residues. V was shortened by 3 bases and J by 0 bases, with 15 bases between the two germline ends. Germline loops: CDR1 SGHTA, CDR2 FQGTGA.

This clone was seen once. As DNA, the CDR3 is TGTGCCAGCAGGCCACGAGGGGGAGCGAGCTCCTACAATGAGCAGTTCTTC. As protein: CASRPRGGASSYNEQFF. The rearrangement links TRBV2 to TRBJ2-1; D perhaps matches TRBD1 (6 bases). The germline gives CDR1 SNHLY, CDR2 FYNNEI. This CDR3 is built from 17 residues. V was shortened by 6 bases and J by 0 bases, with 18 bases between the two germline ends.

The chain couples TRBV7-3 to TRBJ2-7; a weak D match, TRBD2 (6 bases). Per germline, CDR1 SGHTA and CDR2 FQGTGA. Trimming left V 2 bases short and J 7 bases short, with 18 bases between. The CDR3 is 15 amino acids. This chain's CDR3 is CASSLSGRGGGEQYF. CDR3 nucleotides: TGTGCCAGCAGCTTATCGGGGCGGGGAGGAGGAGAGCAGTACTTC.